This T cell receptor beta chain was sequenced for a study of shared clonotypes between healthy human individuals (dated by TCRdb to 2020 to 2022). For the study in its entirety: The cohort comprised a couple of women and a few men aged 18 to 49 years. To estimate repertoire size and how much clonotypes are shared between individuals, the study performed deep sequencing of blood TCR repertoires from five healthy adults. To increase sequencing depth and limit assay-specific biases, TCR repertoire library preparation and sequencing were carried out by different laboratories using diverse techniques. Leukapheresis yielded between about 0.85 and 9 billion PBMCs per donor.

Findings and caveats that apply to the study as a whole: Pairwise subsampling indicated that sequencing depth was expected to affect the degree of clonotype sharing among donors. Because the study included only a small number of donors, the genetic and exposure-history diversity represented was limited. Sampling was restricted to blood, and TCR repertoires in tissues likely differ from the TCR repertoires found in blood.

The donors were healthy, HIV-negative adults who had no recently reported acute infections or vaccinations. Every donor was a Caucasian adult living in Nashville, Tennessee, USA. For unsorted samples, some 100 million PBMCs were counted and genomic DNA was extracted with the QIAamp DNA Blood Mini kit. After blood collection by leukapheresis, PBMCs were isolated using Ficoll-Histopaque density gradient centrifugation and then cryopreserved in the vapor phase of liquid nitrogen. Using the deep immunoSEQ assay, multiplex PCR amplified TCR CDR3 regions from genomic DNA. Extracted genomic DNA from each cell subset was spread evenly across all wells of several immunoSEQ 96-well plates, with each plate serving as a replicate. For unsorted PBMC, approximately 300 ng of genomic DNA, equivalent to approximately 30,000 T cell genomes, went into each replicate PCR. Ten immunoSEQ deep assay plates were used to sequence the unsorted PBMC genomic DNA. Purified libraries were measured with a Qubit 3.0 fluorometer, size-checked on a Bioanalyzer 2100, and measured again with the KAPA Library Quantification kit. Each immunoSEQ 96-well plate was sequenced on its own single-read 150-cycle Illumina NextSeq 550 flow cell. On the authors' methods: Because only junctional sequences without quality scores were contained in the immunoSEQ output, filtering matching that applied to full-length reads could not be performed. Sequences were annotated with PyIR, a Python wrapper for IgBLAST v1.9, and V/J genes and CDR3 were assigned using IMGT germline references. Reads with weak V/J assignments (E-value above 1e-6), missing CDR3, stop codons, out-of-frame junctions, or ambiguous translated residues were removed. V3J clonotypes were defined by identical inferred V gene, J gene, and CDR3 amino acid sequence. The percentage overlap between two repertoires was calculated by dividing the number of shared unique clonotypes by the size of the smaller repertoire. Repertoire richness was assessed with RTK rarefaction, the Chao1 estimator, and Recon v2.1 estimates of unobserved clonotypes. This is the immuneACCESS table as TCRdb keeps it, with only in-frame sequences that have V and J called. A part of the clones is gone; compared with another copy, unresolved V genes explain less than half, and the rest is unexplained. V, J and clone size are taken as reported in that table, and D and trimming were inferred from the DNA itself. The sample has about 470,000 clones on record, 70% to 80% of them singletons. The ten largest make up about 13% of the sample.

Concerning this clone: Its antigen is not yet known. No clone much larger than this one lies a single base away; base qualities are absent.

The TCR originated in a woman in her 40s in good health. Some clones in this sample may be carry-over from other donors' samples. The sample taken for sequencing was PBMCs.

The nucleotide sequence reads as follows: TGTGCCAGCAGCTTAGAGGGACTTGCCCCCGGGGAGCTGTTTTTT. Its protein is CASSLEGLAPGELFF. The chain couples TRBV11-3 to TRBJ2-2; TRBD2 could be the D gene, as 6 bases match. V drops 0 bases and J drops 6 bases, leaving 11 bases in between. From its cysteine to its phenylalanine, the CDR3 spans 15 amino acids. Just CDR3 DNA is preserved here, 45 bases in frame from base 1. Sequences SGHNT (CDR1) and YENEEA (CDR2) are obtained from the germline V gene. Full variable domain (CDR3 extended with the reference TRBV11-3 and TRBJ2-2 proteins): EAGVVQSPRYKIIEKKQPVAFWCNPISGHNTLYWYLQNLGQGPELLIRYENEEAVDDSQLPKDRFSAERLKGVDSTLKIQPAELGDSAVYLCASSLEGLAPGELFFGEGSRLTVL.